Listed below are T cell receptor beta chains from one sample, sequenced in a study of blood T cell repertoires in COVID-19. Assay: immunoSEQ multiplex PCR; the TCRdb copy retains only in-frame clones and omits some. The repertoire has 120,000 to 150,000 clones, 85% of them found once; the top ten carry 6.2%. Sequencing was performed on PBMCs or T cells enriched from blood (not recorded which). These receptors came from a woman in her forties who had recovered from COVID-19. The CDR3 runs from the conserved cysteine through the conserved F or W. The D gene is left open where the match is weak. Part of the rows lack a size; the others show once, few, many or a class for expanded clones.

v_call: TRBV27
j_call: TRBJ2-7
d_call: TRBD1
clone_size: NA
cdr3_nt: TGTGCCAGCAGTTTAGTACAGGGGGCCCTTCTCTACGAGCAGTACTTC
cdr3_aa: CASSLVQGALLYEQYF

v_call: TRBV27
j_call: TRBJ2-5
d_call: TRBD1
clone_size: NA
cdr3_nt: TGTGCCAGCAGTCCTCTACCGGGACAGGTGAGATGGCAAGAGACCCAGTACTTC
cdr3_aa: CASSPLPGQVRWQETQYF

v_call: TRBV27
j_call: TRBJ1-2
d_call: TRBD1
clone_size: NA
cdr3_nt: TGTGCCAGCAGTTTAACCGTGGGGACAGGGAGCTATGGCTACACCTTC
cdr3_aa: CASSLTVGTGSYGYTF

v_call: TRBV5-1
j_call: TRBJ2-1
d_call: TRBD2
clone_size: NA
cdr3_nt: TGCGCCAGCAGCTTGCCTAGCGGGAGAGGGTATGAGCAGTTCTTC
cdr3_aa: CASSLPSGRGYEQFF

v_call: TRBV27
j_call: TRBJ1-1
d_call: NA
clone_size: once
cdr3_nt: TGTGCCAGCAGTTTATTTACACCACTGAACACTGAAGCTTTCTTT
cdr3_aa: CASSLFTPLNTEAFF

v_call: TRBV19
j_call: TRBJ1-2
d_call: NA
clone_size: NA
cdr3_nt: TGTGCCAGTAGTGCCCGACAGGTCGTCTATGGCTACACCTTC
cdr3_aa: CASSARQVVYGYTF

v_call: TRBV7-9
j_call: TRBJ1-2
d_call: NA
clone_size: NA
cdr3_nt: TGTGCCAGCAGCTCCAGGGCGTATGGCTACACCTTC
cdr3_aa: CASSSRAYGYTF

v_call: TRBV15
j_call: TRBJ2-4
d_call: NA
clone_size: NA
cdr3_nt: TGTGCCACCAGCAGAGACTCTTTTATAGCCAAAAACATTCAGTACTTC
cdr3_aa: CATSRDSFIAKNIQYF

v_call: TRBV4-1
j_call: TRBJ2-1
d_call: TRBD2
clone_size: NA
cdr3_nt: TGCGCCAGCAGGCTGACTAGCGGGGTCTACAATGAGCAGTTCTTC
cdr3_aa: CASRLTSGVYNEQFF

v_call: TRBV7-9
j_call: TRBJ1-3
d_call: NA
clone_size: NA
cdr3_nt: TGTGCCAGCAGCTTAGCGGCAAACACCATATATTTT
cdr3_aa: CASSLAANTIYF

v_call: TRBV6-5
j_call: TRBJ2-5
d_call: TRBD1
clone_size: NA
cdr3_nt: TGTGCCAGCAGTTATCGGGCGGGACAGGGGGATAAGACCCAGTACTTC
cdr3_aa: CASSYRAGQGDKTQYF

v_call: TRBV19
j_call: TRBJ2-7
d_call: NA
clone_size: NA
cdr3_nt: TGTGCCAGCAAACGAAGCCCGGAGGGCTCCTACGAGCAGTACTTC
cdr3_aa: CASKRSPEGSYEQYF

v_call: TRBV3-1/TRBV3-2
j_call: TRBJ1-1
d_call: NA
clone_size: NA
cdr3_nt: TGTGCCAGCAGCCAAGCACCGGGTTTGACTTTCTTT
cdr3_aa: CASSQAPGLTFF

v_call: TRBV7-6
j_call: TRBJ2-5
d_call: TRBD2
clone_size: NA
cdr3_nt: TGTGCCAGCAGCTTACATACGGCGGGAGAAGAGACCCAGTACTTC
cdr3_aa: CASSLHTAGEETQYF

v_call: TRBV5-1
j_call: TRBJ2-7
d_call: TRBD1
clone_size: NA
cdr3_nt: TGCGCCAGCAGTTTGGGTGGGACAGGGTACTACGAGCAGTACTTC
cdr3_aa: CASSLGGTGYYEQYF

v_call: TRBV27
j_call: TRBJ2-7
d_call: TRBD1
clone_size: once
cdr3_nt: TGTGCCAGCAGTCTGACTAGGACAGGGAGCAACGAGCAGTACTTC
cdr3_aa: CASSLTRTGSNEQYF

v_call: TRBV19
j_call: TRBJ2-5
d_call: TRBD1
clone_size: NA
cdr3_nt: TGTGCCAGTAGTCCTTGGACAGGGGGCTCCGAAGAGACCCAGTACTTC
cdr3_aa: CASSPWTGGSEETQYF

v_call: TRBV30
j_call: TRBJ1-6
d_call: NA
clone_size: NA
cdr3_nt: TGTGCCTGGAGTGCCGAGGGGGATTCACCCCTCCACTTT
cdr3_aa: CAWSAEGDSPLHF

v_call: TRBV28
j_call: TRBJ1-3
d_call: NA
clone_size: NA
cdr3_nt: TGTGCCAGCAGTTTATCGGTGTTGGCTCGGGATGGAAACACCATATATTTT
cdr3_aa: CASSLSVLARDGNTIYF

v_call: TRBV7-9
j_call: TRBJ2-1
d_call: TRBD2
clone_size: NA
cdr3_nt: TGTGCCAGCAGCTCCGAGGGGCTAGCGGCCTCCTACAATGAGCAGTTCTTC
cdr3_aa: CASSSEGLAASYNEQFF

v_call: TRBV9
j_call: TRBJ1-6
d_call: NA
clone_size: NA
cdr3_nt: TGTGCCAGCAGCCCACAACAGCGGTCCTCCTATAATTCACCCCTCCACTTT
cdr3_aa: CASSPQQRSSYNSPLHF

v_call: TRBV7-9
j_call: TRBJ2-3
d_call: TRBD2
clone_size: NA
cdr3_nt: TGTGCCAGCAGCTTAGGCATAGCGGGTGCCACAGATACGCAGTATTTT
cdr3_aa: CASSLGIAGATDTQYF

v_call: TRBV4-1
j_call: TRBJ2-7
d_call: TRBD2
clone_size: NA
cdr3_nt: TGCGCCAGCAGCCCCCAACTAGCGGGGGGCTACGAGCAGTACTTC
cdr3_aa: CASSPQLAGGYEQYF

v_call: TRBV3-1/TRBV3-2
j_call: TRBJ1-1
d_call: NA
clone_size: NA
cdr3_nt: TGTGCCAGCAGCCAGAGGACTGAAGCTTTCTTT
cdr3_aa: CASSQRTEAFF

v_call: TRBV11-2
j_call: TRBJ1-4
d_call: NA
clone_size: NA
cdr3_nt: TGTGCCAGCAGCTTCCAGGGTTTTACTAATGAAAAACTGTTTTTT
cdr3_aa: CASSFQGFTNEKLFF

v_call: TRBV7-8
j_call: TRBJ2-1
d_call: NA
clone_size: NA
cdr3_nt: TGTGCCAGCAGCTTGAAGGGGGTCATCGATGAGCAGTTCTTC
cdr3_aa: CASSLKGVIDEQFF

v_call: TRBV5-6
j_call: TRBJ2-7
d_call: TRBD2
clone_size: once
cdr3_nt: TGTGCCAGCAGCTGGTGGCGGGGGGCGAACGAGCAGTACTTC
cdr3_aa: CASSWWRGANEQYF

v_call: TRBV3-1/TRBV3-2
j_call: TRBJ2-1
d_call: TRBD2
clone_size: NA
cdr3_nt: TGTGCCAGCAACCAAGTAGCGGGAGACATCAACAATGAGCAGTTCTTC
cdr3_aa: CASNQVAGDINNEQFF

v_call: TRBV2
j_call: TRBJ2-3
d_call: NA
clone_size: NA
cdr3_nt: TGTGCCAGCAGTGAAGAACCCCAGGGGTGGGATACGCAGTATTTT
cdr3_aa: CASSEEPQGWDTQYF

v_call: TRBV15
j_call: TRBJ1-2
d_call: NA
clone_size: NA
cdr3_nt: TGTGCCACCAGCAGAGCGGGACCCACAGGGAACTATGGCTACACCTTC
cdr3_aa: CATSRAGPTGNYGYTF

v_call: TRBV5-8
j_call: TRBJ2-3
d_call: TRBD2
clone_size: NA
cdr3_nt: TGTGCCAGCAGCTTGACGACTAGCGGGGGGCCGAGTTCGCCAGATACGCAGTATTTT
cdr3_aa: CASSLTTSGGPSSPDTQYF

v_call: TRBV6-4
j_call: TRBJ1-1
d_call: NA
clone_size: once
cdr3_nt: TGTGCCAGCAGCCCTGGGGGGGTGGCTTTCTTT
cdr3_aa: CASSPGGVAFF

v_call: TRBV6-1
j_call: TRBJ2-1
d_call: NA
clone_size: NA
cdr3_nt: TGTGCCAGCAGTGCCAAGGGGTCGTCTTTGAGCTACAATGAGCAGTTCTTC
cdr3_aa: CASSAKGSSLSYNEQFF

v_call: TRBV18
j_call: TRBJ1-2
d_call: NA
clone_size: NA
cdr3_nt: TGTGCCAGCTCACCGGACAGCCCTGGGGTCTATGGCTACACCTTC
cdr3_aa: CASSPDSPGVYGYTF

v_call: TRBV27
j_call: TRBJ2-7
d_call: TRBD1
clone_size: NA
cdr3_nt: TGTGCCAGCAGGCCCGGGACAGGGAGCCACGAGCAGTACTTC
cdr3_aa: CASRPGTGSHEQYF

v_call: TRBV2
j_call: TRBJ1-2
d_call: TRBD1
clone_size: NA
cdr3_nt: TGTGCCAGCAGGGTACAGGGGGCCTACGGGGGCTACACCTTC
cdr3_aa: CASRVQGAYGGYTF

v_call: TRBV18
j_call: TRBJ1-4
d_call: NA
clone_size: NA
cdr3_nt: TGTGCCAGCTCACCATTTGACAGAGGTGAAAAACTGTTTTTT
cdr3_aa: CASSPFDRGEKLFF

v_call: TRBV7-8
j_call: TRBJ1-5
d_call: NA
clone_size: NA
cdr3_nt: TGTGCCAGCAGCTTAGATGCGGGGGCGCGGGGTCAGCCCCAGCATTTT
cdr3_aa: CASSLDAGARGQPQHF

v_call: TRBV4-1
j_call: TRBJ2-2
d_call: TRBD2
clone_size: NA
cdr3_nt: TGCGCCAGCAGCCCCCGACTAGCGCCTCGAGAGGAGCTGTTTTTT
cdr3_aa: CASSPRLAPREELFF

v_call: TRBV4-1
j_call: TRBJ1-2
d_call: NA
clone_size: NA
cdr3_nt: TGCGCCAGCAGCCATGGGACACTCCGCTATGGCTACACCTTC
cdr3_aa: CASSHGTLRYGYTF

v_call: TRBV4-2
j_call: TRBJ1-1
d_call: NA
clone_size: NA
cdr3_nt: TGTGCCAGCAGCCAAGACCAGGGAACGAACACTGAAGCTTTCTTT
cdr3_aa: CASSQDQGTNTEAFF

v_call: TRBV27
j_call: TRBJ2-3
d_call: NA
clone_size: NA
cdr3_nt: TGTGCCAGCAGTCCCCCCGTCCTGGGGGGTGTAAAGGCGCAGTATTTT
cdr3_aa: CASSPPVLGGVKAQYF